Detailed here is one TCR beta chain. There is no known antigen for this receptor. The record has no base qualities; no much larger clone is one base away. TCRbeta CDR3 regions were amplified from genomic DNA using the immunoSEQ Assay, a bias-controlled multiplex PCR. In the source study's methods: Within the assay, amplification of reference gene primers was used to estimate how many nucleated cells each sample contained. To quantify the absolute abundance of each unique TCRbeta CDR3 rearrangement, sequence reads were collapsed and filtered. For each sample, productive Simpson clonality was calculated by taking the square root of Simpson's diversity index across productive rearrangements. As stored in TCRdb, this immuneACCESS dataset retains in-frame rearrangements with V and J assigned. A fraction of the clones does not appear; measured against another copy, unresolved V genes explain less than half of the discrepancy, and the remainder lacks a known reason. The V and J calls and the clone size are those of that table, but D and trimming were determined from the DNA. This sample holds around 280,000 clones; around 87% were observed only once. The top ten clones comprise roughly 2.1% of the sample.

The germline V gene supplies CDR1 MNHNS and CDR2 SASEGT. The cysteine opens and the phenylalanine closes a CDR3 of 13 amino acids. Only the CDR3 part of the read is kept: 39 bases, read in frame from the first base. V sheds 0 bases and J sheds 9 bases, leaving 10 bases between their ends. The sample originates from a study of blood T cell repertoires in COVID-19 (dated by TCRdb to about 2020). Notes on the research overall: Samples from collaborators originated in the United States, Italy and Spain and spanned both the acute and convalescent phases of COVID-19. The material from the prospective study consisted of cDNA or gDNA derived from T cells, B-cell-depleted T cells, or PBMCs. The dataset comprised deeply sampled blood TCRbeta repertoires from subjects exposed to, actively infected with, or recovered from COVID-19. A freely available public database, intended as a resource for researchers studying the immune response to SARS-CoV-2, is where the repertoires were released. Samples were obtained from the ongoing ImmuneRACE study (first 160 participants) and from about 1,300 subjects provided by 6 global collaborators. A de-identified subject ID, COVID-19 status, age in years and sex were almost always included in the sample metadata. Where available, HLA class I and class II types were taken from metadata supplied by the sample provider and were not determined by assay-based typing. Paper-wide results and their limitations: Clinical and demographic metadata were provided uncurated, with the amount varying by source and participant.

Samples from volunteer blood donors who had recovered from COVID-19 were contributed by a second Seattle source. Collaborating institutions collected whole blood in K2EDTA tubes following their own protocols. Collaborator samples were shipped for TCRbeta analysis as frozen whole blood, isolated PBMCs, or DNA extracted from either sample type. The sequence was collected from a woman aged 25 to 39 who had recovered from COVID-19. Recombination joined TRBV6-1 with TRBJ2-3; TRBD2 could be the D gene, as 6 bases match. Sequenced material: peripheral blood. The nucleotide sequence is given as TGTGCCAGCAGTGAAGCGCACGGGAGAACGCAGTATTTT. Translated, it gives CASSEAHGRTQYF.